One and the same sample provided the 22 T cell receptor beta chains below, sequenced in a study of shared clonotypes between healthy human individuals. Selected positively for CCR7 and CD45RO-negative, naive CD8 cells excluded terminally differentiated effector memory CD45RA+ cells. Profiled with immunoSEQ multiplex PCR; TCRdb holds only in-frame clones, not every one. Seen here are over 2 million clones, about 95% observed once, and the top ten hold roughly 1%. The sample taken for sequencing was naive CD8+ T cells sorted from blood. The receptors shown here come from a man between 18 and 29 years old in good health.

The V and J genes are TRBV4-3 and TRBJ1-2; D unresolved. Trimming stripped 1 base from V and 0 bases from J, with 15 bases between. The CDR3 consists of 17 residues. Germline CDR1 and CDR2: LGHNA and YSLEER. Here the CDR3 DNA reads TGCGCCAGCAGCCAAGGATGGGGAGTCTATGCTAACTATGGCTACACCTTC. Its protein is CASSQGWGVYANYGYTF.

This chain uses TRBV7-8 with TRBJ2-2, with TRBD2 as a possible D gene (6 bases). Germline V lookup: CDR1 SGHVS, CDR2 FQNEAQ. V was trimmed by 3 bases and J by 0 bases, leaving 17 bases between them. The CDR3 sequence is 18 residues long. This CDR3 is CASSFPGRRDANTGELFF. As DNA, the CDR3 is TGTGCCAGCAGCTTCCCGGGTAGGCGGGACGCGAACACCGGGGAGCTGTTTTTT.

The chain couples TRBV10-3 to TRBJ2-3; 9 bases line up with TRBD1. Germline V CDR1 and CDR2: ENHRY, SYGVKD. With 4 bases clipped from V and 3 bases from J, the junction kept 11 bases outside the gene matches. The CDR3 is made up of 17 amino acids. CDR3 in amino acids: CAISGGSTGGITDTQYF. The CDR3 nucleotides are TGTGCCATCAGTGGGGGTAGTACAGGGGGCATAACAGATACGCAGTATTTT.

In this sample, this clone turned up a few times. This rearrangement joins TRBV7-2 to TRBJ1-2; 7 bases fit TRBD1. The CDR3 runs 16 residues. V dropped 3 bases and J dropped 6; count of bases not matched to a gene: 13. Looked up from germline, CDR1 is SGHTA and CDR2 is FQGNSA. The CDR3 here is CASSFLPGGKENGYTF. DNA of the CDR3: TGTGCCAGCAGCTTCTTACCAGGGGGTAAAGAGAATGGCTACACCTTC.

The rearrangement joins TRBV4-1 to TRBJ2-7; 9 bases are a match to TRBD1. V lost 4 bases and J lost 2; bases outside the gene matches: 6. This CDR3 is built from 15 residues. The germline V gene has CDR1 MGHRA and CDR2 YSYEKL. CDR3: CASSLGTGPTYEQYF. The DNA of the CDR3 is TGCGCCAGCAGCCTAGGGACAGGGCCAACCTACGAGCAGTACTTC.

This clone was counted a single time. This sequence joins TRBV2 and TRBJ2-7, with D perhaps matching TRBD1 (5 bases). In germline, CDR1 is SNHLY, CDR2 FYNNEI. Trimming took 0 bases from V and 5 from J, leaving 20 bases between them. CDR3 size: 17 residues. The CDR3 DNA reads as TGTGCCAGCAGTGAAGCGCTTCGGTTAGACAGAAGGAACGAGCAGTACTTC. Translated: CASSEALRLDRRNEQYF.

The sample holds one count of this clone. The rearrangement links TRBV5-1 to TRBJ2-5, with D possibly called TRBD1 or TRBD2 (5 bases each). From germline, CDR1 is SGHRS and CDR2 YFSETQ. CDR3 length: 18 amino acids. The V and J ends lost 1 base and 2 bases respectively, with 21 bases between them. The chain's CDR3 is CASSLFSSFSGPQETQYF. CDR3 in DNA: TGCGCCAGCAGCTTGTTCAGTTCTTTCTCGGGACCACAAGAGACCCAGTACTTC. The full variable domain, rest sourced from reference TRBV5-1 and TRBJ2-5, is KAGVTQTPRYLIKTRGQQVTLSCSPISGHRSVSWYQQTPGQGLQFLFEYFSETQRNKGNFPGRFSGRQFSNSRSEMNVSTLELGDSALYLCASSLFSSFSGPQETQYFGPGTRLLVL.

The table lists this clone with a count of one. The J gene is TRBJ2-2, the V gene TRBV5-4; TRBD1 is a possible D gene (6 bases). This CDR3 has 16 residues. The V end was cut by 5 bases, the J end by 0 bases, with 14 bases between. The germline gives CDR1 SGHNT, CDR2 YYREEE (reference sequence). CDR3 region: CASRHPGDPNTGELFF. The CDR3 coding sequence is TGTGCCAGCAGGCATCCAGGGGATCCGAACACCGGGGAGCTGTTTTTT.

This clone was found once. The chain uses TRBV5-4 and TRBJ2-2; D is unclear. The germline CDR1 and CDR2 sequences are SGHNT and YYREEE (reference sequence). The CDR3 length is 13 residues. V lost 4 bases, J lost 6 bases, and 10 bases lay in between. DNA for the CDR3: TGTGCCAGCAGCGTCGGGTCCCCCGGGGAGCTGTTTTTT. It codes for CASSVGSPGELFF.

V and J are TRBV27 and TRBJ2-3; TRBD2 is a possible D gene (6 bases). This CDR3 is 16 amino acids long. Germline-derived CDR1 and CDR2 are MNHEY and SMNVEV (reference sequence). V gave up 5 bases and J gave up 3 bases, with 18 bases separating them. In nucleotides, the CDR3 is TGTGCCAGCAGTCACCCAGCCGGGAGCGGTACAGATACGCAGTATTTT. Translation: CASSHPAGSGTDTQYF.

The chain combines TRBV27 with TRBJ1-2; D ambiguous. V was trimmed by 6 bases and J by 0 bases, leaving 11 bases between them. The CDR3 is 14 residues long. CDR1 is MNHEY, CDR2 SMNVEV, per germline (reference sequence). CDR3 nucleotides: TGTGCCAGCAGCTCCCCCGGAGCTAACTATGGCTACACCTTC. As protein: CASSSPGANYGYTF.

The CDR3 spells CASSQRTETYEQYF. CDR3 sequence (DNA): TGCGCCAGCAGCCAACGGACCGAGACCTACGAGCAGTACTTC. The chain joins TRBV4-1 to TRBJ2-7; the D is unclear. The V gene's germline CDR1 is MGHRA and CDR2 YSYEKL. The CDR3 extends over 14 amino acids. Trimming removed 2 bases from V and 2 bases from J, with 10 bases in between.

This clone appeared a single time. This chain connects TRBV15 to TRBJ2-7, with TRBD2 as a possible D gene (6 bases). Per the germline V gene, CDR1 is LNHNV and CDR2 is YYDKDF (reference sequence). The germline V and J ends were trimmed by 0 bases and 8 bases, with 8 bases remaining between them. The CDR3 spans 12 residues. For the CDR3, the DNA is TGTGCCACCAGCAGAGACGGGACTCAGCAGTACTTC. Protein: CATSRDGTQQYF.

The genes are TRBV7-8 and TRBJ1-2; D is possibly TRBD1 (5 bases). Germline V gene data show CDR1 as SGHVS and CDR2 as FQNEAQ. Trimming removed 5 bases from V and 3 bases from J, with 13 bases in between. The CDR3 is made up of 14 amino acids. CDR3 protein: CASSPGPGDYGYTF. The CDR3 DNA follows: TGTGCCAGCAGCCCCGGTCCGGGGGACTATGGCTACACCTTC.

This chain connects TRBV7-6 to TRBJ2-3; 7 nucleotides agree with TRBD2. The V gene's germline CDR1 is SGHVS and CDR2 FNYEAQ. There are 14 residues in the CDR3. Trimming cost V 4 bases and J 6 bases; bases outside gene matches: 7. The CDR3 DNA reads TGTGCCAGCAGCTCTAGCGGAAACGCGGATACGCAGTATTTT. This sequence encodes CASSSSGNADTQYF.

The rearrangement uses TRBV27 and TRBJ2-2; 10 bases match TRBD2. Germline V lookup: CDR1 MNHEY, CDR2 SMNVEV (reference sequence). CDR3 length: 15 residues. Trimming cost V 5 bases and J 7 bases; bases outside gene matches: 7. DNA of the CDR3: TGTGCCAGCAGTCCCCTGGGACTAGCGTTCGGGGAGCTGTTTTTT. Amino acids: CASSPLGLAFGELFF.

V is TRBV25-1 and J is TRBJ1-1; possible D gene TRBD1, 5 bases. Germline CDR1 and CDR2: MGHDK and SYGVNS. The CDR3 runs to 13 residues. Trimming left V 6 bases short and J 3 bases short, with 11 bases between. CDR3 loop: CASRGDSYTEAFF. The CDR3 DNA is TGTGCCAGCAGAGGAGACAGCTACACTGAAGCTTTCTTT.

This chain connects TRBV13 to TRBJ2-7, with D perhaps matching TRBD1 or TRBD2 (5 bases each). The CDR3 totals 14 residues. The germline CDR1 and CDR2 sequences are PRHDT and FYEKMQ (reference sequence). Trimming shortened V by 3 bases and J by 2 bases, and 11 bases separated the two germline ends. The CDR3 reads CASSFMGVAYEQYF. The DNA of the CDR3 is TGTGCCAGCAGCTTTATGGGGGTAGCCTACGAGCAGTACTTC.

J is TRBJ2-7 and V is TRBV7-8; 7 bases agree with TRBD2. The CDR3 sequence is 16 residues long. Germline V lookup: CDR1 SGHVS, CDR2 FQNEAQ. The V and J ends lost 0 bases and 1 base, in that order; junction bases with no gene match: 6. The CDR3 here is CASSLAGEGVSYEQYF. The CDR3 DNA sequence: TGTGCCAGCAGCTTAGCCGGGGAGGGAGTTTCCTACGAGCAGTACTTC.

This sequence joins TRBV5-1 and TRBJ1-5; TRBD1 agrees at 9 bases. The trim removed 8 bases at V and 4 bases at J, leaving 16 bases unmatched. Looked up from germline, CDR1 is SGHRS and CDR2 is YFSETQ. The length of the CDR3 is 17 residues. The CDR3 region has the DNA TGCGCCAGGTGCCCGACGTATGGGACAGGGAAAAATCAGCCCCAGCATTTT. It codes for CARCPTYGTGKNQPQHF.

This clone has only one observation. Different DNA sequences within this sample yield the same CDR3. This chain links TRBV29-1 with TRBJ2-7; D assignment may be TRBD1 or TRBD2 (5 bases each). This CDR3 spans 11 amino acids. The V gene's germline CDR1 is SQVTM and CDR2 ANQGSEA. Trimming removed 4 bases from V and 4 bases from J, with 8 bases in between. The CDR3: CSVGGGYEQYF. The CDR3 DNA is TGCAGCGTTGGTGGGGGTTACGAGCAGTACTTC.

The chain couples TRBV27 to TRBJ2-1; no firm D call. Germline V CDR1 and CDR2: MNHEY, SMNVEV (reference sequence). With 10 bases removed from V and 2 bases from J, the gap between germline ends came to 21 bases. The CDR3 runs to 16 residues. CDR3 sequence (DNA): TGTGCCATCGCTCCCTCTACCGGTAGCACCTACAATGAGCAGTTCTTC. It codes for CAIAPSTGSTYNEQFF.